This is a list of T cell receptor beta chains from one sample in a study. TCRdb re-called the 5' RACE reads with MiXCR, one entry per CDR3 protein. The sample has roughly 5,000 distinct CDR3 sequences, about 72% seen once; the top ten hold around 4%. The sample consisted of Tregs sorted from blood. The source of these receptors is a female donor with breast cancer. The CDR3 runs from the conserved cysteine through the conserved F or W.

V gene,J gene,CDR3 protein
TRBV7-2,TRBJ1-2,CASSFGPRDNYGYTF
TRBV7-6,TRBJ2-6,CASSLTLAGRSGANVLTF
TRBV6-6,TRBJ1-6,CASSSTRQGHNSPLHF
TRBV9,TRBJ1-5,CAGLGICNQPQHF
TRBV29-1,TRBJ2-5,CSARAPGLAAGQYF
TRBV11-2,TRBJ2-2,CASSLVFGELFF
TRBV5-6,TRBJ1-1,CASSLGHKNTEAFF
TRBV6-5,TRBJ2-5,CASSHATQETQYF
TRBV6-5,TRBJ2-7,CASSYFPAGGEQYF
TRBV4-1,TRBJ2-2,CASSARGLSTGELFF
TRBV9,TRBJ2-1,CASSGTLRTAGIDEQFF
TRBV7-9,TRBJ2-5,CASSLVGEETQYF
TRBV19,TRBJ2-3,CASSIFYPSNDFSTDTQYF
TRBV7-6,TRBJ2-1,CASSSLTGARSYNEQFF
TRBV6-5,TRBJ1-1,CASSPSGRGTEAFF
TRBV6-6,TRBJ2-3,CASSYGVSSSTDTQYF
TRBV7-8,TRBJ2-7,CASSARLAGAYEQYF
TRBV20-1,TRBJ2-5,CSADGTVQETQYF
TRBV2,TRBJ1-2,CASSALKGRVGYTF
TRBV12-3/TRBV12-4,TRBJ2-2,CASSTTKLREMPPKYTGELFF
TRBV3-1,TRBJ2-5,CASSLRRGGIQETQYF
TRBV4-1,TRBJ1-1,CASSQGEGLNTEAFF
TRBV5-6,TRBJ2-7,CASSPVTSYEQYF
TRBV4-1,TRBJ2-7,CASSQGLAGYEQYF
TRBV6-5,TRBJ1-2,CATRTGAHYGYTF
TRBV4-1,TRBJ1-3,CASSQGLLSGNTIYF
TRBV12-3/TRBV12-4,TRBJ2-5,CASTSLGETQYF
TRBV10-3,TRBJ2-7,CAISGGQGAYEQYF
TRBV9,TRBJ2-1,CASSGVGLNEQFF
TRBV6-4,TRBJ2-7,CASSDPGRSYEQYF
TRBV29-1,TRBJ2-7,CSVETKSSYEQYF
TRBV7-6,TRBJ2-5,CASSYSWTAGQETQYF
TRBV29-1,TRBJ2-1,CSAERSYNEQFF
TRBV14,TRBJ1-1,CASSQDRAEAFF
TRBV9,TRBJ2-2,CASSEQGRSTGELFF
TRBV4-1,TRBJ2-1,CASSPTGLAGVDEQFF
TRBV12-3/TRBV12-4,TRBJ1-5,CASSPHRLPNQPQHF
TRBV7-7,TRBJ1-2,CASSLRGGGRLYGYTF
TRBV7-6,TRBJ2-5,CASSLEVNGWKETQYF
TRBV5-1,TRBJ2-1,CASSFQASGGSGQFF
TRBV3-1,TRBJ1-1,CASSQTDRNTEAFF
TRBV6-5,TRBJ1-2,CASRRPGQAYGYTF
TRBV20-1,TRBJ2-5,CSAPGTGGQETQYF
TRBV6-5,TRBJ2-1,CASSYGQGVADEQFF
TRBV20-1,TRBJ2-7,CTKGSSASYEQYF
TRBV6-5,TRBJ1-1,CASSQLQGTEAFF